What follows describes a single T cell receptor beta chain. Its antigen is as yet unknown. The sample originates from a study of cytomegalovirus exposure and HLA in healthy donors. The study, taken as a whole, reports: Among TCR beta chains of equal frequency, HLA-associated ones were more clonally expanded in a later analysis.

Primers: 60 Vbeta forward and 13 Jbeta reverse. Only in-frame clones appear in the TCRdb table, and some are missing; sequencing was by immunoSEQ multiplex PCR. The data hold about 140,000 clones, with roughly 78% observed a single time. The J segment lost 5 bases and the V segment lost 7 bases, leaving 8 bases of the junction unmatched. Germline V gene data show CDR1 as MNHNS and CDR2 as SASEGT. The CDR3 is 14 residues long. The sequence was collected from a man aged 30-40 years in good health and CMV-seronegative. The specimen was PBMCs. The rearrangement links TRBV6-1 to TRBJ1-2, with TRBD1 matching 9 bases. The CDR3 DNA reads TGTGCCAGCATTCGGGACAGGGACCTATATGGCTACACCTTC. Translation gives CASIRDRDLYGYTF.